Here is one TCR beta chain with its context. This sample was included in a study of naive and memory T cell subsets. Two oligonucleotides, mixed equimolar, formed the beta constant-region primer covering TRBC1 and TRBC2. Nested alpha and beta constant-region primers with the SP2 primer drove four PCR rounds on ligated cDNA. The cDNA 3' end received a ligated single-stranded oligonucleotide carrying the SP2 primer and a 12-nucleotide UMI. One entry per CDR3 protein, called by TCRdb with MiXCR from the UMI-ligation and nested PCR reads. The sample contains 25,000 to 40,000 distinct CDR3 sequences, approximately 17% of which appear only once. CDR1 is MNHNS and CDR2 is SASEGT in the germline V gene. The CDR3 has 14 residues. The V end was cut by 7 bases, the J end by 2 bases, with 13 bases between.

The V and J genes are TRBV6-1 and TRBJ2-3; perhaps TRBD2 as D (6 bases). The sequenced material came from effector memory CD4+ T cells from blood. Subset here: effector memory, CD45RA- CD27-. This TCR was sampled from a human donor in good health. CDR3 loop: CASNRDLNTDTQYF. In DNA, the CDR3 is TGTGCCAGCAACCGGGACTTAAACACAGATACGCAGTATTTT.